This T cell receptor (beta chain) is from a study of T-cell reconstitution after alpha-beta-depleted transplantation in children (dated by TCRdb to the mid-2010s). Some background on the complete study: Using TCR repertoire profiling, the study quantitatively followed how T-cell immune reconstitution unfolded in children after TCRalphabeta/CD19-depleted allogeneic hematopoietic cell transplantation.

This clonotype has at least ten counts. Its antigen is still unknown. Qualities for individual bases were not recorded, and no much larger clone is one base off. Receptor amplification or capture employed PCR. The data were produced on an Illumina HiSeq 2500. TCR library preparation used molecular barcoding, with unique molecular identifiers applied to normalize quantification of the TCRbeta repertoire. TCRdb reworked the public reads: Q25 trimming with fastp, MiXCR clone assembly, productive beta chains retained. Each CDR3 protein gets just one entry, which takes the most common genes and DNA from the rows behind it. The sample table contains about 610,000 distinct CDR3 sequences; only one count was recorded for about 11% of them. The ten largest clones capture about 4% of the sample. The CDR3 contains 12 residues, cysteine and phenylalanine counted. The kept DNA is CDR3 alone, 36 bases in frame from the first base. Per the germline V gene (reference sequence), LGHDT is the CDR1 and YNNKEL is the CDR2. A distance of 9 bases separates the germline ends of V and J, which lose 2 bases and 8 bases respectively.

The chain joins TRBV3-1 to TRBJ1-2; a confident D gene designation cannot be given. The sequence derives from a human donor who donated a stem cell graft to a child with acute myeloid leukemia. The material was PBMCs from the stem cell graft donor, obtained from the stem cell graft. In nucleotide form, the sequence is TGTGCCAGCAGCCAAACACGGGGAGGCTACACCTTC. It specifies CASSQTRGGYTF.